One sample yielded the 28 T cell receptor beta chains listed below, sequenced in a study of T cell responses to AZD1222 COVID-19 vaccine. Profiling relied on immunoSEQ multiplex PCR, and the TCRdb table lists in-frame clones only, not all of them. The table lists about 140,000 clones, around 88% of them singletons. Sequenced material: peripheral blood, taken on day 0 of AZD1222 vaccination. The receptors here all came from an adult in good health.

The gene calls are TRBV11-2 and TRBJ2-2, with TRBD2 matching over 7 bases. The CDR3 covers 19 residues. V was pared by 6 bases and J by 3 bases, with 19 bases of the junction left unmatched. The germline V gene has CDR1 SGHAT and CDR2 FQNNGV. The CDR3 loop reads CASRRRAGRDGGYTGELFF. The CDR3 nucleotides read TGTGCCAGCAGAAGAAGAGCGGGGCGGGACGGCGGGTACACCGGGGAGCTGTTTTTT.

The chain uses TRBV4-1 and TRBJ1-2; the D is unclear. V was pared by 0 bases and J by 2 bases, with 7 bases between. The CDR3 consists of 14 residues. Germline V gene lookup returns CDR1 MGHRA and CDR2 YSYEKL. Here the CDR3 reads CASSQESLNYGYTF. The DNA for the CDR3 is TGCGCCAGCAGCCAAGAGAGCTTAAACTATGGCTACACCTTC.

The V and J genes are TRBV7-2 and TRBJ1-3; no firm D call. V shed 5 bases and J shed 0 bases, with 8 bases lying between them. Germline V gene data show CDR1 as SGHTA and CDR2 as FQGNSA. CDR3 length equals 14 residues. CDR3 protein: CASSLGNSGNTIYF. For the CDR3, the DNA is TGTGCCAGCAGCCTAGGCAACTCTGGAAACACCATATATTTT. Drawing the rest from reference TRBV7-2 and TRBJ1-3, the complete variable domain is GAGVSQSPSNKVTEKGKDVELRCDPISGHTALYWYRQSLGQGLEFLIYFQGNSAPDKSGLPSDRFSAERTGGSVSTLTIQRTQQEDSAVYLCASSLGNSGNTIYFGEGSWLTVV.

The chain couples TRBV30 to TRBJ1-6; D is unclear. V lost 3 bases and J lost 6, with 12 bases in between. Germline lookup yields CDR1 GTSNPN and CDR2 SVGIG (reference sequence). There are 14 residues in the CDR3. The CDR3 reads CAWRFGRFNSPLHF. The CDR3 DNA reads TGTGCCTGGAGATTCGGGAGATTTAATTCACCCCTCCACTTT.

The rearrangement joins TRBV7-9 to TRBJ2-6; TRBD1 agrees at 9 bases. The CDR3 is made up of 19 amino acids. Germline V lookup: CDR1 SEHNR, CDR2 FQNEAQ (reference sequence). The V gene end was trimmed by 2 bases and the J gene end by 3 bases; junction bases not matched to a gene: 11. CDR3 sequence: CASSLLSGQGLGGANVLTF. In DNA form, the CDR3 reads TGTGCCAGCAGCTTACTTTCTGGACAGGGGCTGGGTGGGGCCAACGTCCTGACTTTC. The full variable domain, its missing parts supplied by reference TRBV7-9 and TRBJ2-6, is DTGVSQNPRHKITKRGQNVTFRCDPISEHNRLYWYRQTLGQGPEFLTYFQNEAQLEKSRLLSDRFSAERPKGSFSTLEIQRTEQGDSAMYLCASSLLSGQGLGGANVLTFGAGSRLTVL.

The J gene is TRBJ2-7, the V gene TRBV6-1; no definite D call. The germline V and J ends were trimmed by 2 bases and 4 bases, with 3 bases remaining between them. CDR3 length: 11 amino acids. Germline CDR1 is MNHNS and CDR2 is SASEGT. The CDR3 DNA reads TGTGCCAGCAGTGAACAGTACGAGCAGTACTTC. Amino acid sequence: CASSEQYEQYF.

On this clone: The limits of the CDR3 on the DNA are not certain, so only TCRdb's listed CDR3 is given. The J gene is TRBJ1-1, the V gene TRBV21-1; TRBD1 reflects the table's D call only, with no check against the DNA. TRBV21-1 is given as a pseudogene. Inclusive of both ends, the CDR3 amounts to 18 amino acids. CDR3 protein: CASSTYFGAGAIFGRAFF.

This chain uses TRBV18 with TRBJ1-5; D perhaps matches TRBD1 (5 bases). V was trimmed by 2 bases and J by 7 bases, leaving 12 bases between them. Germline CDR1 is KGHSH and CDR2 is LQKENI. The CDR3 has 14 amino acids. CDR3 region: CASSPWGGEQPQHF. The CDR3 bases are TGTGCCAGCTCACCATGGGGGGGGGAACAGCCCCAGCATTTT.

In its sample, this clone was seen once. The J gene is TRBJ2-7, the V gene TRBV7-9; 8 bases match TRBD1. Germline loops: CDR1 SEHNR, CDR2 FQNEAQ (reference sequence). The junction had 3 bases not matched to a gene; V was cut back by 6 bases and J by 2 bases. CDR3 size: 13 residues. Written as DNA, the CDR3 is TGTGCCAGCAGGCCGGACAGGGCCTACGAGCAGTACTTC. Translation gives CASRPDRAYEQYF.

The chain employs TRBV3-1 (or the pseudogene TRBV3-2) and TRBJ1-4; 7 bases agree with TRBD1. V gave up 5 bases and J gave up 8 bases; unmatched junction bases: 8. Per the germline V gene, CDR1 is LGHDT and CDR2 is YNNKEL (reference sequence). The CDR3 runs 14 residues. As DNA, the CDR3 is TGTGCCAGCAGCACCGACAGGGTAGGGGAAAAACTGTTTTTT. It codes for CASSTDRVGEKLFF.

This clone was observed a single time. The rearrangement links TRBV15 to TRBJ1-5; D remains ambiguous. Per the germline V gene, CDR1 is LNHNV and CDR2 is YYDKDF (reference sequence). The CDR3 runs 19 residues. Trimming stripped 0 bases from V and 0 bases from J, with 18 bases between. Here the CDR3 reads CATSRDTGAGLNSNQPQHF. For the CDR3, the DNA is TGTGCCACCAGCAGAGACACCGGAGCCGGACTGAATAGCAATCAGCCCCAGCATTTT.

The chain recombines TRBV29-1 with TRBJ2-2, with TRBD1 matching over 8 bases. Germline loops: CDR1 SQVTM, CDR2 ANQGSEA. The CDR3 spans 14 residues. The ends lost 7 bases at V and 7 bases at J; junction bases unmatched: 11. CDR3 in DNA: TGCAGCGCCTCGGGACAGGTATTCAGCGGGGAGCTGTTTTTT. Amino acid sequence: CSASGQVFSGELFF.

This sequence joins TRBV9 and TRBJ1-1; TRBD1 is a possible D gene (5 bases). V lost 3 bases and J lost 7, with 10 bases in between. CDR1 SGDLS and CDR2 YYNGEE come from the germline V gene. CDR3 size: 12 residues. CDR3 protein: CASSAMDNEAFF. The CDR3 nucleotides read TGTGCCAGCAGCGCTATGGACAATGAAGCTTTCTTT.

The chain joins TRBV19 to TRBJ1-1; 7 bases are shared with TRBD1. V lost 7 bases and J lost 0; bases outside the gene matches: 5. This CDR3 has 14 amino acids. Germline V CDR1 and CDR2: LNHDA, SQIVND (reference sequence). This CDR3 reads CASNDRDLNTEAFF. The CDR3 nucleotides are TGTGCCAGTAATGACAGGGACCTGAACACTGAAGCTTTCTTT. Looking up the rest from reference TRBV19 and TRBJ1-1 gives the full variable domain: DGGITQSPKYLFRKEGQNVTLSCEQNLNHDAMYWYRQDPGQGLRLIYYSQIVNDFQKGDIAEGYSVSREKKESFPLTVTSAQKNPTAFYLCASNDRDLNTEAFFGQGTRLTVV.

This clone was seen only a few times. V and J are TRBV5-1 and TRBJ1-1; D is possibly TRBD1 (5 bases). V was trimmed by 6 bases and J by 2 bases, leaving 23 bases between them. The CDR3 has 17 residues. Germline V lookup: CDR1 SGHRS, CDR2 YFSETQ. DNA of the CDR3: TGCGCCAGCAATGGTGGACAAGGCCTTTCAACCAACACTGAAGCTTTCTTT. Encoded protein: CASNGGQGLSTNTEAFF. The complete variable domain, with remaining parts taken from reference TRBV5-1 and TRBJ1-1, reads KAGVTQTPRYLIKTRGQQVTLSCSPISGHRSVSWYQQTPGQGLQFLFEYFSETQRNKGNFPGRFSGRQFSNSRSEMNVSTLELGDSALYLCASNGGQGLSTNTEAFFGQGTRLTVV.

The genes are TRBV30 and TRBJ1-6; possibly TRBD1 for D (5 bases). Germline values: CDR1 GTSNPN, CDR2 SVGIG (reference sequence). The CDR3 covers 14 residues. V lost 6 bases and J lost 6, with 15 bases in between. CDR3 loop: CACSTRGGNSPLHF. The CDR3 coding sequence is TGTGCCTGCTCAACGCGGGGGGGTAATTCACCCCTCCACTTT. Supplemented by reference TRBV30 and TRBJ1-6, the full variable domain reads SQTIHQWPATLVQPVGSPLSLECTVEGTSNPNLYWYRQAAGRGLQLLFYSVGIGQISSEVPQNLSASRPQDRQFILSSKKLLLSDSGFYLCACSTRGGNSPLHFGNGTRLTVT.

The DNA for the CDR3 is TGTGCCAGCAGCCAAGATCGGGGGAGGGCCAAAAACATTCAGTACTTC. Its protein product is CASSQDRGRAKNIQYF. This chain uses TRBV3-1 (or the pseudogene TRBV3-2) with TRBJ2-4; D is perhaps TRBD2 (6 bases). The CDR3 contains 16 residues. The germline V gene encodes CDR1 LGHDT and CDR2 YNNKEL (reference sequence). Trimming took 0 bases from V and 1 from J, leaving 10 bases between them.

The V and J genes are TRBV18 and TRBJ1-1; possibly TRBD1 for D (6 bases). The ends were cut back, 3 bases at V and 3 bases at J, with 11 bases in the middle. Per germline, CDR1 KGHSH and CDR2 LQKENI. The CDR3 totals 14 residues. The CDR3 is CASSPPGADTEAFF. CDR3 DNA sequence: TGTGCCAGCTCACCTCCAGGGGCGGACACTGAAGCTTTCTTT.

This sequence joins TRBV5-1 and TRBJ2-5, with 8 bases aligning to TRBD2. V was pared by 0 bases and J by 2 bases, with 6 bases of the junction left unmatched. The CDR3 loop spans 16 amino acids. Germline V gene data show CDR1 as SGHRS and CDR2 as YFSETQ. The DNA for the CDR3 is TGCGCCAGCAGCTTGGTGGGGGTAGCGGGACAAGAGACCCAGTACTTC. Its protein product is CASSLVGVAGQETQYF.

The rearrangement uses TRBV6-2 or TRBV6-3 and TRBJ2-1; D remains ambiguous. Trimming shortened V by 5 bases and J by 8 bases, and 7 bases separated the two germline ends. The CDR3 has 11 residues. Per the germline V gene, CDR1 is MNHEY and CDR2 is SVGEGT. The CDR3 protein is CASSPSDEQFF. The DNA for the CDR3 is TGTGCCAGCAGTCCGTCAGATGAGCAGTTCTTC.

The rearrangement joins TRBV6-2 or TRBV6-3 to TRBJ1-1, with D unresolved. Trimming stripped 0 bases from V and 4 bases from J, with 9 bases between. Germline V gene lookup returns CDR1 MNHEY and CDR2 SVGEGT. CDR3 size: 14 residues. CDR3: CASSYSWGGTEAFF. In DNA, the CDR3 is TGTGCCAGCAGTTACTCTTGGGGTGGCACTGAAGCTTTCTTT.

The CDR3 nucleotides read TGTGCCAGCAGTTCAGGTCTCAGAAATGAGCAGTTCTTC. Its translation is CASSSGLRNEQFF. This chain connects TRBV6-6 to TRBJ2-1, with D unclear. The V end was cut by 4 bases, the J end by 7 bases, with 11 bases between. This CDR3 region has 13 residues. Per the germline V gene, CDR1 is MNHNY and CDR2 is SVGAGI (reference sequence).

J is TRBJ2-1 and V is TRBV19, with D maybe TRBD1 (6 bases). Trimming stripped 1 base from V and 5 bases from J, with 12 bases between. Germline V gene lookup returns CDR1 LNHDA and CDR2 SQIVND (reference sequence). CDR3 length equals 15 residues. This CDR3 reads CASSIAGTLNNEQFF. CDR3 DNA sequence: TGTGCCAGTAGTATAGCCGGGACACTCAACAATGAGCAGTTCTTC.

J is TRBJ1-4 and V is TRBV2; no definite D call. Looked up from germline, CDR1 is SNHLY and CDR2 is FYNNEI. V lost 1 base to trimming and J lost 8 bases, with 8 bases between them. This CDR3 is built from 13 residues. CDR3 in amino acids: CASSEGVDEKLFF. CDR3 sequence (DNA): TGTGCCAGCAGTGAAGGGGTAGACGAAAAACTGTTTTTT.

The J gene is TRBJ1-6, the V gene TRBV19; D is ambiguous. Germline V CDR1 and CDR2: LNHDA, SQIVND (reference sequence). Trimming pared 11 bases from V and 12 bases from J, leaving 14 bases between. The CDR3 totals 11 residues. Written as DNA, the CDR3 is TGTGCCCTCCCTGTGACCGTACCCCTCCACTTT. Its translation is CALPVTVPLHF.

V usage is TRBV5-6 and J usage is TRBJ2-7; TRBD1 aligns across 8 bases. This CDR3 is 16 amino acids long. Germline assignment: CDR1 SGHDT and CDR2 YYEEEE. Trimming cost V 3 bases and J 0 bases; bases outside gene matches: 8. The CDR3 sequence: CASSYYRTGISYEQYF. The CDR3 bases are TGTGCCAGCAGCTACTATCGGACAGGGATCTCCTACGAGCAGTACTTC.

This rearrangement joins TRBV6-5 to TRBJ2-7, with 7 bases matching TRBD1. From germline, CDR1 is MNHEY and CDR2 SVGAGI. The CDR3 length is 14 residues. Unmatched junction bases numbered 7, after V lost 4 bases and J lost 4 bases. The CDR3 DNA reads as TGTGCCAGCAGTTTCCGGGACAGAGGATACGAGCAGTACTTC. As protein: CASSFRDRGYEQYF.

V and J are TRBV2 and TRBJ1-5; D is uncertain. Trimming took off 6 bases at V and 3 bases at J, with 3 bases between the two ends. The CDR3 contains 11 residues. Germline V lookup: CDR1 SNHLY, CDR2 FYNNEI. The chain's CDR3 is CASRYNQPQHF. CDR3 nucleotides: TGTGCCAGCAGGTACAATCAGCCCCAGCATTTT.